Following are 26 T cell receptor beta chains from one sample sequenced in a study of T cell responses to AZD1222 COVID-19 vaccine. Clones were read by immunoSEQ multiplex PCR, and TCRdb kept only the in-frame ones, dropping some. The data contain under 200,000 clones, roughly nine tenths of them singletons. The specimen was peripheral blood, collected on day 0 of AZD1222 vaccination. The receptors originated from an adult in good health.

V is TRBV30 and J is TRBJ2-7; D remains unclear. Trimming took 1 base from V and 4 from J, leaving 11 bases between them. The CDR3 loop spans 13 amino acids. Germline-derived CDR1 and CDR2 are GTSNPN and SVGIG (reference sequence). CDR3 nucleotides: TGTGCCTGGAGTGGTGTGATAAATTACGAGCAGTACTTC. This codes for CAWSGVINYEQYF.

V gene TRBV9 combines with J gene TRBJ1-1; D is undetermined. V lost 0 bases, J lost 7 bases, and 7 bases lay in between. In germline, CDR1 is SGDLS, CDR2 YYNGEE. The CDR3 extends over 12 amino acids. CDR3 sequence (DNA): TGTGCCAGCAGCGTAGCCGACGGTGAAGCTTTCTTT. The encoded protein is CASSVADGEAFF.

The genes are TRBV30 and TRBJ2-7; TRBD2 might be the D (5 bases). V shed 3 bases and J shed 4 bases, with 7 bases lying between them. The CDR3 spans 11 residues. CDR1 is GTSNPN and CDR2 is SVGIG in the germline V gene (reference sequence). DNA for the CDR3: TGTGCCTGGAGGGGAGCTTACGAGCAGTACTTC. Translated: CAWRGAYEQYF.

This clone was counted between two and nine times. The V gene is TRBV5-4, the J gene TRBJ2-1; D tentatively reads TRBD1 or TRBD2 (5 bases each). Germline V gives CDR1 SGHNT, CDR2 YYREEE (reference sequence). Trimming took 1 base from V and 3 from J, leaving 11 bases between them. The CDR3 is made up of 15 amino acids. The CDR3 loop reads CASSLLRDLYNEQFF. DNA of the CDR3: TGTGCCAGCAGCTTGCTGAGGGACCTCTACAATGAGCAGTTCTTC.

This clone was seen only once. The chain recombines TRBV3-1 (or the pseudogene TRBV3-2) with TRBJ2-2; D gene uncertain. Germline V gene lookup returns CDR1 LGHDT and CDR2 YNNKEL (reference sequence). V dropped 2 bases and J dropped 2 bases, with 12 bases sitting between them. The CDR3 has 16 amino acids. The CDR3 DNA sequence: TGTGCCAGCAGCCAATCGTCTGCCCTTAACACCGGGGAGCTGTTTTTT. It codes for CASSQSSALNTGELFF.

The CDR3 coding sequence is TGTGCCAGCAGTTTAGGGCAGGTTTACAATGAGCAGTTCTTC. This translates into CASSLGQVYNEQFF. The chain links TRBV27 to TRBJ2-1, with unresolved D. The CDR3 has 14 amino acids. Trimming pared 2 bases from V and 4 bases from J, leaving 9 bases between. Germline V gives CDR1 MNHEY, CDR2 SMNVEV (reference sequence).

This rearrangement joins TRBV28 to TRBJ2-2; 10 bases are shared with TRBD1. CDR3 length: 15 amino acids. Germline-derived CDR1 and CDR2 are MDHEN and SYDVKM. The junction had 4 bases not matched to a gene; V was cut back by 4 bases and J by 5 bases. The CDR3 loop is CASSSGQGETGELFF. CDR3 bases: TGTGCCAGCAGTTCAGGACAGGGGGAAACCGGGGAGCTGTTTTTT.

The chain uses TRBV5-1 and TRBJ2-1, with TRBD2 as a possible D gene (5 bases). The germline V and J ends were trimmed by 6 bases and 7 bases, with 20 bases remaining between them. Germline CDR1 is SGHRS and CDR2 is YFSETQ. The CDR3 spans 15 residues. CDR3 region: CASTPLAGIDNEQFF. In nucleotides, the CDR3 is TGCGCCAGCACCCCCTTGGCGGGCATCGATAATGAGCAGTTCTTC.

For this clone: The junction and the germline gene differ at one end; a read error may be behind it. This chain joins TRBV30 and TRBJ1-4; the D is unclear. Germline CDR1 GTSNPN, CDR2 SVGIG (reference sequence). The CDR3 covers 11 residues. The CDR3 DNA reads as TGTGCCTGGAATTCTGGTTGGCAGGTTGTTTTT. Amino acid sequence: CAWNSGWQVVF.

The chain is built from TRBV28 and TRBJ1-1; 7 bases are a match to TRBD1. Unmatched junction bases numbered 9, after V lost 4 bases and J lost 4 bases. Germline V gene data show CDR1 as MDHEN and CDR2 as SYDVKM. The CDR3 covers 15 residues. In DNA form, the CDR3 reads TGTGCCAGCAGTTCAGACAGGGCTGGGAGCACTGAAGCTTTCTTT. Its protein is CASSSDRAGSTEAFF.

The rearrangement uses TRBV28 and TRBJ1-1, with 8 bases identical to TRBD1. The CDR3 runs 14 residues. In germline, CDR1 is MDHEN, CDR2 SYDVKM. V gave up 5 bases and J gave up 4 bases; unmatched junction bases: 6. The chain's CDR3 is CASSRQGTGTEAFF. The CDR3 nucleotides read TGTGCCAGCAGTAGACAGGGGACAGGCACTGAAGCTTTCTTT.

The CDR3 region has the DNA TGTGCCAGCAGCTTAGGTGTGAACACCGGGGAGCTGTTTTTT. Encoded protein: CASSLGVNTGELFF. The V and J genes are TRBV7-3 and TRBJ2-2, with unresolved D. The CDR3 has 14 amino acids. Trimming cost V 2 bases and J 1 base, with 5 bases left between them. From germline, CDR1 is SGHTA and CDR2 FQGTGA.

The chain is built from TRBV4-3 and TRBJ2-2; no firm D call. Germline V gene sequence: CDR1 LGHNA, CDR2 YSLEER. The CDR3 has 14 amino acids. Trimming removed 0 bases from V and 5 bases from J, with 7 bases in between. Here the CDR3 DNA reads TGCGCCAGCAGCCAAGATTATGCAACCGGGGAGCTGTTTTTT. Its protein product is CASSQDYATGELFF.

The chain has TRBV5-4 and TRBJ1-3, with D perhaps matching TRBD1 (5 bases). V was trimmed by 4 bases and J by 8 bases, leaving 25 bases between them. In germline, CDR1 is SGHNT, CDR2 YYREEE (reference sequence). The CDR3 consists of 17 residues. CDR3 in DNA: TGTGCCAGCAGCCCTCCGAGGGCAGGGAACTTTAGGCACACCATATATTTT. Residues: CASSPPRAGNFRHTIYF.

The chain recombines TRBV28 with TRBJ2-4, with D perhaps given as TRBD1 or TRBD2 (6 bases each). CDR3 length: 15 residues. In germline, CDR1 is MDHEN, CDR2 SYDVKM. V lost 7 bases to trimming and J lost 8 bases, with 21 bases between them. The DNA of the CDR3 is TGTGCCAGCATCCAGGCGCCGGGGGCGGGTGACATTCAGTACTTC. Translation gives CASIQAPGAGDIQYF.

The chain links TRBV13 to TRBJ1-3; D perhaps matches TRBD1 (5 bases). Trimming shortened V by 2 bases and J by 4 bases, and 9 bases separated the two germline ends. Germline loops: CDR1 PRHDT, CDR2 FYEKMQ (reference sequence). This CDR3 is 14 amino acids long. CDR3: CASSLQGAGNTIYF. The DNA for the CDR3 is TGTGCCAGCAGCTTACAGGGAGCAGGAAACACCATATATTTT.

This sequence joins TRBV4-3 and TRBJ1-2; D may be TRBD1 (5 bases). Trimming left V 0 bases short and J 2 bases short, with 19 bases between. The CDR3 has 18 residues. CDR1 LGHNA and CDR2 YSLEER come from the germline V gene. The CDR3 protein is CASSQDLMRGDLNYGYTF. The CDR3 nucleotides read TGCGCCAGCAGCCAAGATCTCATGAGAGGGGACCTAAACTATGGCTACACCTTC.

The chain carries TRBV28 and TRBJ1-3; weak D call: TRBD1 (5 bases). The CDR3 is 14 residues long. Germline CDR1 MDHEN, CDR2 SYDVKM. Trimming left V 4 bases short and J 4 bases short, with 11 bases between. The CDR3: CASSYSGSGNTIYF. In DNA form, the CDR3 reads TGTGCCAGCAGTTATTCAGGGTCCGGAAACACCATATATTTT.

The V call is TRBV18, the J call TRBJ2-3; D could derive from TRBD1 or TRBD2 (6 bases each). V gave up 3 bases and J gave up 0 bases, with 7 bases separating them. This CDR3 comprises 14 residues. The V gene's germline CDR1 is KGHSH and CDR2 LQKENI. The CDR3 bases are TGTGCCAGCTCACCGGGGGGCAGCACAGATACGCAGTATTTT. Its protein product is CASSPGGSTDTQYF.

The V call is TRBV7-9, the J call TRBJ1-1; D possibly corresponds to TRBD1 (6 bases). The germline gives CDR1 SEHNR, CDR2 FQNEAQ (reference sequence). V was trimmed by 4 bases and J by 4 bases, leaving 13 bases between them. There are 14 residues in the CDR3. CDR3 DNA: TGTGCCAGCAGCTATACGAGGGGGACCACTGAAGCTTTCTTT. Translation gives CASSYTRGTTEAFF.

The chain recombines TRBV4-2 with TRBJ2-7, with TRBD2 identical over 11 bases. V lost 3 bases, J lost 6 bases, and 4 bases stayed unmatched. The CDR3 extends over 14 amino acids. Germline CDR1 and CDR2: LGHNA and YNFKEQ. The CDR3 DNA is TGTGCCAGCAGCCAGACTAGCGGGGCCGTCGAGCAGTACTTC. This translates into CASSQTSGAVEQYF.

The genes are TRBV14 and TRBJ1-2; TRBD1 is a possible D gene (5 bases). This CDR3 has 16 amino acids. The germline V gene has CDR1 SGHDN and CDR2 FVKESK. Trimming removed 0 bases at V and 8 bases at J, with 19 bases between. CDR3 loop: CASSQDLPGLPPGYTF. CDR3 DNA: TGTGCCAGCAGCCAAGATCTCCCAGGGCTTCCACCGGGCTACACCTTC.

V usage is TRBV28 and J usage is TRBJ1-1, with D tentatively TRBD1 (5 bases). The CDR3 runs 15 residues. Deletions cut 4 bases from V and 11 bases from J, with 23 bases between. CDR1 and CDR2 from the germline V gene are MDHEN and SYDVKM. The CDR3 sequence is CASSSPGQGGEAAFF. The CDR3 bases are TGTGCCAGCAGTTCTCCCGGGCAGGGAGGTGAGGCCGCTTTCTTT.

CDR3 nucleotides: TGTGCCAGCAGTCCCCCGGGAGATCTTGGCTACACCTTC. It encodes CASSPPGDLGYTF. This sequence joins TRBV27 and TRBJ1-2, with unresolved D. The CDR3 is 13 amino acids. V was trimmed by 5 bases and J by 7 bases, leaving 14 bases between them. The germline gives CDR1 MNHEY, CDR2 SMNVEV (reference sequence).

The chain uses TRBV30 and TRBJ1-1, with TRBD1 as a possible D gene (5 bases). The V and J ends lost 0 bases and 6 bases respectively, with 14 bases between them. The CDR3 extends over 14 amino acids. The germline V gene has CDR1 GTSNPN and CDR2 SVGIG (reference sequence). The CDR3 DNA sequence: TGTGCCTGGAGTGTAAGGGGAGCTAGTGCTGAAGCTTTCTTT. It yields the protein CAWSVRGASAEAFF.

This clone was seen a single time. The V gene is TRBV7-6, the J gene TRBJ2-2; TRBD2 might be the D (7 bases). CDR1 is SGHVS, CDR2 FNYEAQ, per germline. V was clipped by 5 bases and J by 5 bases, with 15 bases between them. This CDR3 has 15 amino acids. The DNA of the CDR3 is TGTGCCAGCAGCCTAGAGGGGGGGCTTACCGGGGAGCTGTTTTTT. This gives the protein CASSLEGGLTGELFF.